This T cell receptor (beta chain) is from a study of shared clonotypes between healthy human individuals. Produced via immunoSEQ multiplex PCR; TCRdb's table is partial and in-frame only. The sample lists about 680,000 clones; roughly 70% were seen once. This clone was picked up one time. Trimming took 0 bases from V and 0 from J, leaving 7 bases between them. The length of the CDR3 is 14 residues. Germline CDR1 reads SGHRS; CDR2 reads YFSETQ. This chain connects TRBV5-1 to TRBJ2-7; D gene ambiguous. The material sequenced was memory CD4+ T cells sorted from blood. Subset reported: CD45RA-negative fraction. The TCR was taken from a woman aged 25 to 45 in good health. The CDR3 reads CASSLEVVSYEQYF. The CDR3 region has the DNA TGCGCCAGCAGCTTGGAGGTAGTCTCCTACGAGCAGTACTTC.